A single sample is the source of the 27 T cell receptor beta chains below, sequenced in a study of graft-versus-host responses after intestinal transplantation. Intraepithelial and lamina propria lymphocytes were released after the graft tissue was processed. Sequencing was performed with immunoSEQ multiplex PCR; in TCRdb, only in-frame clones are kept and a portion is missing. The profile shows under 15,000 clones, about 73% of them singletons. The sequenced sample was ileum tissue, obtained roughly 4.5 months after intestinal transplantation. The receptor source for this set is a human patient who received an intestinal transplant, so some T cells may come from the graft donor.

The rearrangement links TRBV7-2 to TRBJ2-7; possibly TRBD2 for D (5 bases). V was cut by 2 bases and J by 2 bases, with 16 bases left in between. This CDR3 is 16 amino acids long. Per the germline V gene, CDR1 is SGHTA and CDR2 is FQGNSA. The CDR3 loop reads CASSLRGDAFTYEQYF. In DNA, the CDR3 is TGTGCCAGCAGCTTACGGGGAGACGCCTTCACCTACGAGCAGTACTTC.

V and J are TRBV4-2 and TRBJ2-2; weak D call: TRBD1 (5 bases). The CDR3 has 15 residues. Per the germline V gene, CDR1 is LGHNA and CDR2 is YNFKEQ. The ends were cut back, 6 bases at V and 2 bases at J, with 13 bases in the middle. CDR3 DNA sequence: TGTGCCAGCAGTCCCGGCAGGGTAAACACCGGGGAGCTGTTTTTT. Protein: CASSPGRVNTGELFF.

This sequence joins TRBV5-1 and TRBJ2-3, with TRBD2 matching over 14 bases. V lost 1 base, J lost 3 bases, and 7 bases stayed unmatched. The CDR3 length is 18 residues. CDR1 SGHRS and CDR2 YFSETQ come from the germline V gene. CDR3 amino acids: CASSLSGTSGRGTDTQYF. The CDR3 DNA follows: TGCGCCAGCAGCTTGAGTGGGACTAGCGGGAGAGGAACAGATACGCAGTATTTT.

The chain carries TRBV5-8 and TRBJ1-1; 9 nucleotides line up with TRBD1. Germline V gene lookup returns CDR1 SGHTS and CDR2 YDEGEE. V was clipped by 9 bases and J by 7 bases; unmatched bases: 10. The CDR3 contains 13 residues. The chain's CDR3 is CANVLQGAVEAFF. The CDR3, as DNA: TGTGCCAACGTACTACAGGGGGCTGTTGAAGCTTTCTTT.

The V call is TRBV5-3, the J call TRBJ2-4, with TRBD2 identical over 10 bases. TRBV5-3 is identified as an open reading frame with a role that is uncertain. The CDR3 totals 16 residues. The CDR3 DNA reads as TGTGACCAAACCCCCGGACTAGCGGATCCTGCAAACATTCAGTACTTC. Translating gives CDQTPGLADPANIQYF.

The V and J genes are TRBV19 and TRBJ2-7; D is perhaps TRBD1 (6 bases). V was clipped by 3 bases and J by 3 bases, with 15 bases between them. Germline values: CDR1 LNHDA, CDR2 SQIVND (reference sequence). This CDR3 is 15 amino acids long. The CDR3 protein is CASSMDTGYGYEQYF. The DNA for the CDR3 is TGTGCCAGTAGTATGGACACAGGGTACGGCTACGAGCAGTACTTC.

The rearrangement uses TRBV27 and TRBJ2-1; possible D gene TRBD1, 6 bases. The CDR3 is 16 residues long. The germline gives CDR1 MNHEY, CDR2 SMNVEV (reference sequence). Trimming pared 7 bases from V and 7 bases from J, leaving 23 bases between. CDR3 sequence reads: CASTWTHTGMGNEQFF. Written as DNA, the CDR3 is TGTGCCAGCACTTGGACCCATACAGGGATGGGGAATGAGCAGTTCTTC.

This clone was observed a few times. The rearrangement joins TRBV15 to TRBJ2-7; TRBD2 matches at 7 bases. Germline values: CDR1 LNHNV, CDR2 YYDKDF (reference sequence). This CDR3 has 15 amino acids. The J segment lost 3 bases and the V segment lost 4 bases, leaving 9 bases of the junction unmatched. The CDR3 is CATSKGTLADYEQYF. CDR3 sequence (DNA): TGTGCCACCAGCAAAGGGACGCTAGCGGACTACGAGCAGTACTTC. Complete variable domain (other parts from reference TRBV15 and TRBJ2-7): DAMVIQNPRYQVTQFGKPVTLSCSQTLNHNVMYWYQQKSSQAPKLLFHYYDKDFNNEADTPDNFQSRRPNTSFCFLDIRSPGLGDTAMYLCATSKGTLADYEQYFGPGTRLTVT.

The chain has TRBV11-3 and TRBJ1-1, with 8 bases matching TRBD1. Germline CDR1 is SGHNT and CDR2 is YENEEA. The ends lost 2 bases at V and 1 base at J; junction bases unmatched: 9. The CDR3 has 17 amino acids. CDR3 nucleotides: TGTGCCAGCAGCTTAAGACAGGGGACTACCCCGAACACTGAAGCTTTCTTT. As protein: CASSLRQGTTPNTEAFF.

V is TRBV15 and J is TRBJ1-5; 9 nucleotides align to TRBD1. This CDR3 is 15 amino acids long. The germline CDR1 and CDR2 sequences are LNHNV and YYDKDF (reference sequence). The V and J ends lost 5 bases and 9 bases, in that order; junction bases with no gene match: 11. As DNA, the CDR3 is TGTGCCACCAGCGAGCAACCGGGACAGGGTACGCCCCAGCATTTT. Translated: CATSEQPGQGTPQHF.

The rearrangement uses TRBV7-8 and TRBJ2-7, with 9 nucleotides matching TRBD2. From germline, CDR1 is SGHVS and CDR2 FQNEAQ. The CDR3 is made up of 14 amino acids. V shed 7 bases and J 4 bases; nucleotides not matched to a gene: 8. This CDR3 is CASKAGGLIYEQYF. Written as DNA, the CDR3 is TGTGCCAGCAAAGCGGGAGGCCTCATTTACGAGCAGTACTTC.

The chain has TRBV7-6 and TRBJ2-3; D unresolved. V was shortened by 5 bases and J by 2 bases, with 14 bases between the two germline ends. This CDR3 has 15 residues. CDR1 and CDR2 from the germline V gene are SGHVS and FNYEAQ. The CDR3 DNA reads as TGTGCCAGCAGCGCAATGCCAACTTACACAGATACGCAGTATTTT. This gives the protein CASSAMPTYTDTQYF.

This clone was found once. This sequence joins TRBV5-6 and TRBJ1-1; 9 bases are a match to TRBD1. Germline trimming cut 0 bases from V and 8 bases from J; bases unmatched to any gene: 8. Germline V lookup: CDR1 SGHDT, CDR2 YYEEEE. The CDR3 is 15 amino acids. The CDR3, as DNA: TGTGCCAGCAGCTTGGGTCCGGACAGGGGAAAAGAAGCTTTCTTT. Amino acids: CASSLGPDRGKEAFF.

The J gene is TRBJ1-4, the V gene TRBV4-2; D possibly corresponds to TRBD1 (6 bases). There are 16 residues in the CDR3. V was trimmed by 3 bases and J by 4 bases, leaving 15 bases between them. From germline, CDR1 is LGHNA and CDR2 YNFKEQ. As DNA, the CDR3 is TGTGCCAGCAGCCACCCCGACAGGAGAGATAATGAAAAACTGTTTTTT. Translated, it gives CASSHPDRRDNEKLFF.

The J gene is TRBJ2-7, the V gene TRBV4-2, with 12 positions matching TRBD2. V was pared by 1 base and J by 2 bases, with 0 bases of the junction left unmatched. Germline values: CDR1 LGHNA, CDR2 YNFKEQ. This CDR3 is 15 amino acids long. The CDR3: CASSQGLAGAYEQYF. DNA for the CDR3: TGTGCCAGCAGCCAAGGACTAGCGGGGGCCTACGAGCAGTACTTC.

This clone was observed a few times. This chain joins TRBV9 and TRBJ2-7, with 10 bases aligning to TRBD1. The CDR3 contains 16 residues. Trimming removed 4 bases from V and 6 bases from J; junction bases left unmatched: 13. Germline loops: CDR1 SGDLS, CDR2 YYNGEE. The chain's CDR3 is CASSPRWTGGRSEQYF. The CDR3 nucleotides are TGTGCCAGCAGCCCCAGATGGACAGGGGGTAGGTCCGAGCAGTACTTC.

A single count supports this clone. This sequence joins TRBV19 and TRBJ2-3; tentative D call: TRBD2 (5 bases). There are 14 residues in the CDR3. Germline V gene data show CDR1 as LNHDA and CDR2 as SQIVND (reference sequence). V dropped 4 bases and J dropped 3 bases, with 11 bases sitting between them. The CDR3 coding sequence is TGTGCCAGTAGTAGGGAGCCGGATACAGATACGCAGTATTTT. This gives the protein CASSREPDTDTQYF.

This chain connects TRBV6-4 to TRBJ2-3, with D tentatively TRBD2 (7 bases). Germline CDR1 MRHNA, CDR2 SNTAGT. Trimming cost V 0 bases and J 6 bases, with 10 bases left between them. The CDR3 loop spans 14 amino acids. The CDR3 spells CASSDSGGADTQYF. CDR3 coding DNA: TGTGCCAGCAGTGACTCGGGGGGGGCCGATACGCAGTATTTT.

This clone was counted between two and nine times. The chain links TRBV7-2 to TRBJ2-3, with 10 bases matching TRBD2. Germline lookup yields CDR1 SGHTA and CDR2 FQGNSA. The V segment lost 2 bases and the J segment 6 bases; nucleotides outside the gene matches: 8. The CDR3 covers 16 residues. The chain's CDR3 is CASSLTTPLAGDTQYF. The CDR3 DNA reads TGTGCCAGCAGCTTAACAACCCCACTAGCGGGGGATACGCAGTATTTT.

The chain employs TRBV9 and TRBJ2-7; 10 bases line up with TRBD1. With V trimmed by 3 bases and J by 6 bases, 6 bases remained unmatched. The CDR3 is 14 amino acids. Germline V gives CDR1 SGDLS, CDR2 YYNGEE. The CDR3 loop is CASSARTGGGEQYF. CDR3 bases: TGTGCCAGCAGCGCGCGGACAGGGGGAGGCGAGCAGTACTTC.

The chain is built from TRBV5-1 and TRBJ2-5, with D unresolved. The CDR3 spans 16 residues. The ends were cut back, 7 bases at V and 5 bases at J, with 24 bases in the middle. Germline-derived CDR1 and CDR2 are SGHRS and YFSETQ. The CDR3 sequence: CASFPQPLDSQETQYF. In nucleotides, the CDR3 is TGCGCCAGCTTTCCTCAACCGCTAGACTCTCAGGAGACCCAGTACTTC. Complete variable domain (other parts from reference TRBV5-1 and TRBJ2-5): KAGVTQTPRYLIKTRGQQVTLSCSPISGHRSVSWYQQTPGQGLQFLFEYFSETQRNKGNFPGRFSGRQFSNSRSEMNVSTLELGDSALYLCASFPQPLDSQETQYFGPGTRLLVL.

V is TRBV19 and J is TRBJ2-1; perhaps TRBD2 as D (7 bases). This CDR3 region has 15 residues. Trimming shortened V by 1 base and J by 7 bases, and 14 bases separated the two germline ends. Germline assignment: CDR1 LNHDA and CDR2 SQIVND (reference sequence). CDR3 loop: CASSIGGGAGNEQFF. CDR3 DNA sequence: TGTGCCAGTAGTATAGGAGGGGGGGCCGGGAATGAGCAGTTCTTC.

The rearrangement uses TRBV10-3 and TRBJ2-5; the match to TRBD2 covers 8 bases. V was pared by 6 bases and J by 6 bases, with 3 bases of the junction left unmatched. The CDR3 has 12 amino acids. Germline CDR1 is ENHRY and CDR2 is SYGVKD. The CDR3 protein is CAISSGRQTQYF. CDR3 bases: TGTGCCATCAGCAGCGGGAGACAGACCCAGTACTTC.

The rearrangement uses TRBV10-3 and TRBJ2-3; 8 positions agree with TRBD2. This CDR3 has 12 amino acids. Trimming took 0 bases from V and 14 from J; bases not matched to a gene: 4. Germline V gives CDR1 ENHRY, CDR2 SYGVKD. CDR3 protein: CAISESGGAPYF. CDR3 nucleotide sequence: TGTGCCATCAGTGAGTCCGGGGGGGCACCGTATTTT.

The chain uses TRBV7-2 and TRBJ2-7; no definite D call. The ends were cut back, 5 bases at V and 5 bases at J, with 19 bases in the middle. This CDR3 region has 15 residues. The V gene's germline CDR1 is SGHTA and CDR2 FQGNSA. The CDR3 reads CASSHPTGAAHEQYF. As DNA, the CDR3 is TGTGCCAGCAGCCACCCGACTGGCGCGGCCCACGAGCAGTACTTC.

With respect to this clone: Only one base separates this from a far larger clonotype, so it likely reflects a read error. The chain links TRBV4-1 to TRBJ2-6, with no clear D. Germline values: CDR1 MGHRA, CDR2 YSYEKL. V was cut by 1 base and J by 0 bases, with 16 bases left in between. The CDR3 sequence is 19 residues long. This CDR3 reads CASSQALDSSSSGANVLTF. In DNA, the CDR3 is TGCGCCAGCAGCCAAGCCCTGGATAGCTCATCCTCTGGGGCCAACGTCCTGACTTTC.

V is TRBV30 and J is TRBJ1-2, with TRBD1 matching over 7 bases. V shed 6 bases, J shed 8 bases, and the junction held 15 bases outside the gene matches. This CDR3 is built from 14 residues. Per the germline V gene, CDR1 is GTSNPN and CDR2 is SVGIG (reference sequence). The CDR3 loop is CACLRDSSVRGYTF. As DNA, the CDR3 is TGTGCCTGCCTCCGGGACAGCTCGGTAAGAGGCTACACCTTC.